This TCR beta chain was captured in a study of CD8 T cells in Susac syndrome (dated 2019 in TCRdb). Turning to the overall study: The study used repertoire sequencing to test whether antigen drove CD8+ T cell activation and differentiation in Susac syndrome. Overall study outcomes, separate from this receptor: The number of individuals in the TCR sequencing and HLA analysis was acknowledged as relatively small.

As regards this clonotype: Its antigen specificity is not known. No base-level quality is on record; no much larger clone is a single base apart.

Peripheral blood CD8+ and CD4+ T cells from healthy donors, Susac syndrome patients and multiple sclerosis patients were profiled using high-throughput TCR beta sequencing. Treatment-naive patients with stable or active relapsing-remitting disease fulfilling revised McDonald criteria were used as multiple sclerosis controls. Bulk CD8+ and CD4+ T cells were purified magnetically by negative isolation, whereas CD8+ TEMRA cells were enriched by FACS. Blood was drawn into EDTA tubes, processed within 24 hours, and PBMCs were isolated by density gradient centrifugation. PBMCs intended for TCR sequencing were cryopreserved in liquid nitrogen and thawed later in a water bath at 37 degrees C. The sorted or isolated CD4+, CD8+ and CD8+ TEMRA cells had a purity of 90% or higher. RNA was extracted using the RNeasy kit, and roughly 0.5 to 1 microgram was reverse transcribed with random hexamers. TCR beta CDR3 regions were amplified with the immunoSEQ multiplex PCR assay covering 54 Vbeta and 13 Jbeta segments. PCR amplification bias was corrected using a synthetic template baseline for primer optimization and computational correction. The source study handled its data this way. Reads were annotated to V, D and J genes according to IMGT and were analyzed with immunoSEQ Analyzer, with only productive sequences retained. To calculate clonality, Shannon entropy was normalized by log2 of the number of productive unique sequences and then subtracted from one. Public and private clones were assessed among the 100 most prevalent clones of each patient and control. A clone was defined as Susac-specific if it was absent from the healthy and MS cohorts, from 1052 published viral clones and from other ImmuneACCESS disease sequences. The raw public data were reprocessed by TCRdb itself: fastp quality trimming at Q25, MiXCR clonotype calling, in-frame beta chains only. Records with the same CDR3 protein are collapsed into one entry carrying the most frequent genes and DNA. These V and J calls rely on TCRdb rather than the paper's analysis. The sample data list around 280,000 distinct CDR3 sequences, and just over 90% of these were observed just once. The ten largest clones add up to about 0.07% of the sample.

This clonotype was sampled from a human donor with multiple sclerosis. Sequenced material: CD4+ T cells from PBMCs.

Here is the DNA: TGTGCCAGCAGCCGTATCGCCAGGAATAATGAAAAACTGTTTTTT. Its coded protein is CASSRIARNNEKLFF. Recombination linked TRBV16 to TRBJ1-4; the D segment cannot be called with confidence. Sequences KGHSY (CDR1) and FQNENV (CDR2) are obtained from the germline V gene. The germline ends are 13 bases apart after V is trimmed by 4 bases and J by 4 bases. The CDR3 spans 15 residues, from the cysteine through the phenylalanine. Just CDR3 DNA is preserved here, 45 bases in frame from base 1.